The 18 T cell receptor beta chains below come from one sample, sequenced in a study of monozygotic twins with inflammatory bowel disease. TCRdb re-called the 5' RACE reads and shows each CDR3 protein once, DNA omitted. The table for this sample gives some 210,000 distinct CDR3 sequences. The sample taken for sequencing was blood. These receptors were taken from a human donor with ulcerative colitis or Crohn's disease, or a healthy co-twin of an affected twin (not recorded which).

The CDR3 loop is CASSLLGRVDEQYF. J is TRBJ2-7 and V is TRBV12-3 or TRBV12-4; TCRdb returns TRBD1, unconfirmable since there is no DNA. CDR3 length: 14 residues.

The rearrangement joins TRBV7-8 to TRBJ1-1. CDR3 size: 15 residues. CDR1 is SGHVS, CDR2 FQNEAQ, per germline. This CDR3 reads CASSLLFQENTEAFF.

The chain employs TRBV12-3 or TRBV12-4 and TRBJ2-3; TCRdb's D call of TRBD1 is untestable without DNA. There are 15 residues in the CDR3. The CDR3 reads CASSLGTGGTDTQYF.

This rearrangement joins TRBV5-1 to TRBJ2-1. CDR3 length equals 15 residues. Germline CDR1 SGHRS, CDR2 YFSETQ. The CDR3 region is CASSLGGTPYNEQFF.

The chain couples TRBV5-6 to TRBJ2-1; TCRdb's D gene call, TRBD1, goes unchecked for lack of DNA. The CDR3 consists of 13 residues. Germline V gene data show CDR1 as SGHDT and CDR2 as YYEEEE. The CDR3 sequence: CASSPALTGGPYF.

This chain joins TRBV10-3 and TRBJ1-1; the TRBD1 assignment by TCRdb is unverifiable without DNA. The germline gives CDR1 ENHRY, CDR2 SYGVKD. CDR3 length: 14 residues. CDR3 region: CAISDTGGFTEAFF.

The chain uses TRBV24-1 and TRBJ2-7; the D call from TCRdb, TRBD2, cannot be confirmed without DNA. The CDR3 length is 13 residues. CDR1 is KGHDR and CDR2 is SFDVKD in the germline V gene. This chain's CDR3 is CAVNKGRAYEQYF.

The V gene is TRBV29-1, the J gene TRBJ2-3; absent DNA, TCRdb's TRBD1 call cannot be checked. CDR3 length: 16 residues. CDR1 SQVTM and CDR2 ANQGSEA come from the germline V gene. CDR3 region: CSVRTGTTSSTDTQYF.

This chain links TRBV5-5 with TRBJ2-6; TCRdb designates TRBD1, a call that cannot be tested without DNA. CDR1 is SGHKS, CDR2 YYEKEE, per germline (reference sequence). The length of the CDR3 is 16 residues. The CDR3 is CASSSDRGAGANVLTF.

This chain links TRBV11-2 with TRBJ2-3; TCRdb lists TRBD2, though no DNA is available to test this call. Germline loops: CDR1 SGHAT, CDR2 FQNNGV. There are 16 residues in the CDR3. CDR3 protein: CASSSLEGLATDTQYF.

This chain links TRBV5-1 with TRBJ2-2; there is no DNA to check the TCRdb D call of TRBD1. The CDR3 contains 14 residues. Germline V gene data show CDR1 as SGHRS and CDR2 as YFSETQ. The CDR3 sequence: CASSSIGANGELFF.

The chain recombines TRBV6-5 with TRBJ2-2; the TCRdb call, TRBD1, lacks DNA for checking. Per germline, CDR1 MNHEY and CDR2 SVGAGI. The CDR3 has 16 residues. The CDR3 spells CASSYSRGKNTGELFF.

The V gene is TRBV5-1, the J gene TRBJ2-3; the TCRdb D gene call, TRBD1, has no DNA to confirm it. Germline V gene lookup returns CDR1 SGHRS and CDR2 YFSETQ. This CDR3 comprises 14 residues. The CDR3 protein is CASSPGPLTDTQYF.

The chain combines TRBV12-3 or TRBV12-4 with TRBJ1-6. This CDR3 comprises 14 residues. The CDR3 sequence is CASSFSRNNSPLHF.

The chain uses TRBV5-1 and TRBJ2-3; the TCRdb call, TRBD1, lacks DNA for checking. CDR1 and CDR2 (germline): SGHRS, YFSETQ. This CDR3 is built from 16 residues. The CDR3 sequence: CASSLGTSDGTDTQYF.

CDR3 amino acids: CASSRYTDTQYF. The chain recombines TRBV7-2 with TRBJ2-3. CDR3 size: 12 residues. In germline, CDR1 is SGHTA, CDR2 FQGNSA.

The V call is TRBV5-1, the J call TRBJ2-3; lacking DNA, the TRBD2 call made by TCRdb goes unchecked. Germline values: CDR1 SGHRS, CDR2 YFSETQ. CDR3 length equals 17 residues. CDR3 protein: CASSPRMASGGSDTQYF.

The CDR3 is CASSLPDSNEKLFF. The genes are TRBV5-1 and TRBJ1-4. Per germline, CDR1 SGHRS and CDR2 YFSETQ. The CDR3 is 14 amino acids.